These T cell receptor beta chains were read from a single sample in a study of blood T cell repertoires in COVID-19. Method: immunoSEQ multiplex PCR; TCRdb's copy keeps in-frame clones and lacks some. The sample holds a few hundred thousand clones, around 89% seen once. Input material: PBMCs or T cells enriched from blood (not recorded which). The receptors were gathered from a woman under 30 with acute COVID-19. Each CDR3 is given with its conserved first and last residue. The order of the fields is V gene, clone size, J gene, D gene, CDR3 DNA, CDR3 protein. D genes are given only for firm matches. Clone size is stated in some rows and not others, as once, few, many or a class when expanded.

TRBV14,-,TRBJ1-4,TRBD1,TGTGCCAGCAGCCACCCTCCCCGGGACAGTAATGAAAAACTGTTTTTT,CASSHPPRDSNEKLFF
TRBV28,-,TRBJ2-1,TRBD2,TGTGCCAGCAGCGTTAGCGGGAGCGACAATGAGCAGTTCTTC,CASSVSGSDNEQFF
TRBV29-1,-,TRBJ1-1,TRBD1,TGCAGCGTTGGTACAGGGGAAACTGAAGCTTTCTTT,CSVGTGETEAFF
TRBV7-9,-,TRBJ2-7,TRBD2,TGTGCCAGCAGCTTAGGGACTAGCGGGAGGTCGAGCTCCTACGAGCAGTACTTC,CASSLGTSGRSSSYEQYF
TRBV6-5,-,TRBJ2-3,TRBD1,TGTGCCAGCAAGAGCAGGGGGCTGAGCACAGATACGCAGTATTTT,CASKSRGLSTDTQYF
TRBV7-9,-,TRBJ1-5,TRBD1,TGTGCCAGCAGCTCAGAGACAGGGGATCAGCCCCAGCATTTT,CASSSETGDQPQHF
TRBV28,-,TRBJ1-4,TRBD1,TGTGCCAGCAGTTTATCCGGGACAGGAACTAATGAAAAACTGTTTTTT,CASSLSGTGTNEKLFF
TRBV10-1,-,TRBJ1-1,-,TGCGCCAGCAGCCCCGAGGAAGCTTTCTTT,CASSPEEAFF
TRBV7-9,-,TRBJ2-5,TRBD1,TGTGCCAGCAGCTTAGGGGACAGTCAAGAGACCCAGTACTTC,CASSLGDSQETQYF
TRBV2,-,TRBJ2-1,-,TGTGCCAGTCAGCCGGGACTGCACAATGAGCAGTTCTTC,CASQPGLHNEQFF
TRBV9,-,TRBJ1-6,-,TGTGCCAGCAGCGTTGGGCCAGGTTCACCCCTCCACTTT,CASSVGPGSPLHF
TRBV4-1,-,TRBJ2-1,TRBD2,TGCGCCAGCAGCCAACCCGGCGGGACTAGGTGGAATGAGCAGTTCTTC,CASSQPGGTRWNEQFF
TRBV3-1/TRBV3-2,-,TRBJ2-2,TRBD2,TGTGCCAGCAGCCAAGATCGTAGCGGGAAGGAGTCCCCCGGGGAGCTGTTTTTT,CASSQDRSGKESPGELFF
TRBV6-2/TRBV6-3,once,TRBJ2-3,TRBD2,TGTGCCAGCAGTTACCAACTAGCGGGATCATCAGATACGCAGTATTTT,CASSYQLAGSSDTQYF
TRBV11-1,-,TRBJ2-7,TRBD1,TGTGCCAGCAGCTTAGACAGGGGCCAGATGGCCGAGCAGTACTTC,CASSLDRGQMAEQYF
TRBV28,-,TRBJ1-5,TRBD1,TGTGCCAGCAGTGATACAGGGGTGGGTTGGGGTCAGCCCCAGCATTTT,CASSDTGVGWGQPQHF
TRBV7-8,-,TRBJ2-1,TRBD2,TGTGCCAGCAGCCAACTAGCGGGACTAGATGGGGGTGAGCAGTTCTTC,CASSQLAGLDGGEQFF
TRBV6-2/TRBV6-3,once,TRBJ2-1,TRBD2,TGTGCCAGCAGCCCTAGTCCCGGGACTAGCTATAATGAGCAGTTCTTC,CASSPSPGTSYNEQFF
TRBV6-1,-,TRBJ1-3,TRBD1,TGTGCCAGCAGTGAAGCGAGTTTGGTCAGGGGGCCTGGAAACACCATATATTTT,CASSEASLVRGPGNTIYF
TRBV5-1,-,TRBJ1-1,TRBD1,TGCGCCAGCAGCTCGGGACAGCCGGAATCCGGAGCTTTCTTT,CASSSGQPESGAFF
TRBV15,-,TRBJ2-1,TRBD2,TGTGCCACCACCGCCGGGACTAGCGGGAGTTCGGCCTACAATGAGCAGTTCTTC,CATTAGTSGSSAYNEQFF
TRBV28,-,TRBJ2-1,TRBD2,TGTGCCAGCAGCCAATTTAGCGGGAGATTGAATGAGCAGTTCTTC,CASSQFSGRLNEQFF
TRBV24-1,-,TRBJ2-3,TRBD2,TGTGCCACCAGTGATTCGCCTCCCGGGACTAGCGGCGGCGATACGCAGTATTTT,CATSDSPPGTSGGDTQYF
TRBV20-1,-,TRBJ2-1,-,TGCAGTGCTAGATTGTTATATGAGCAGTTCTTC,CSARLLYEQFF
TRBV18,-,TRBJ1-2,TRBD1,TGTGCCAGCTCACCTTCGTTCCAGGGGGCGTTCTATGGCTACACCTTC,CASSPSFQGAFYGYTF
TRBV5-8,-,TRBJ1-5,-,TGTGCCAGCAGCCCCGGGTCCACCCCCTATAGCAATCAGCCCCAGCATTTT,CASSPGSTPYSNQPQHF
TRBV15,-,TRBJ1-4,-,TGTGCCACCAGCAGAGATAGGTTAGGGCAGGGTGGTGAAAAACTGTTTTTT,CATSRDRLGQGGEKLFF
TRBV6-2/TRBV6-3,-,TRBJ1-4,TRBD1,TGTGCCAGCAGGCCTCATAAGACAGGGGACGAAAAACTGTTTTTT,CASRPHKTGDEKLFF
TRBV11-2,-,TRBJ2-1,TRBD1,TGTGCCAGCAGCCCCCTAGGACAGGGCAATGAGCAGTTCTTC,CASSPLGQGNEQFF
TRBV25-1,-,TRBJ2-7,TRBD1,TGTGCCAGCAGAGGGACAGGGGCCGGGGACTACGAGCAGTACTTC,CASRGTGAGDYEQYF
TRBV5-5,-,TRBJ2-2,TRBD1,TGTGCCAGCAGCCGCGCGACAGGGGACACCGGGGAGCTGTTTTTT,CASSRATGDTGELFF
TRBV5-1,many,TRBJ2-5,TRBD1,TGCGCCAGCAGCTCGGGACAGGGGAGAGAGACCCAGTACTTC,CASSSGQGRETQYF
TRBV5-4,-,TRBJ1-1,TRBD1,TGTGCCAGCAGCTCGGGACAGGGGCCAGGCGGAGCTTTCTTT,CASSSGQGPGGAFF
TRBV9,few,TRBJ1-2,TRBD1,TGTGCCAGCAGCCCCGGACAGGGACTGCACTATGGCTACACCTTC,CASSPGQGLHYGYTF
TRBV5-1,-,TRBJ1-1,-,TGCGCCAGCAGCTTGGGAGGGATGAACACTGAAGCTTTCTTT,CASSLGGMNTEAFF
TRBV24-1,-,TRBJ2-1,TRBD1,TGTGCCACCAGTTGGCAGTCCCGGGACAGCCTGTTCTTC,CATSWQSRDSLFF
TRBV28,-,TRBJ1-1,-,TGTGCCAGCAGCTCTATCGGTCGGACACTATCCGACCGGGAAGCTTTCTTT,CASSSIGRTLSDREAFF
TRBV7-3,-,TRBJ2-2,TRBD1,TGTGCCAGCAGCTTGTACCGTGGACAGGGGATGACCGGGGAGCTGTTTTTT,CASSLYRGQGMTGELFF
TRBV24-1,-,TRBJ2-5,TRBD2,TGTGCCACCAGTGACCGACTAGCGGGGGATCAAGAGACCCAGTACTTC,CATSDRLAGDQETQYF
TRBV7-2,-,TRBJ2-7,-,TGTGCCAGCAGCTTGTCCGGCTACGAGCAGTACTTC,CASSLSGYEQYF
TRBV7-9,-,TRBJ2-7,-,TGTGCCAGCAGCTTAGGGAGATCCTACGAGCAGTACTTC,CASSLGRSYEQYF
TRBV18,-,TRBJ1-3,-,TGTGCCAGCTCACCCGGCAGGCAATCTGGAAACACCATATATTTT,CASSPGRQSGNTIYF
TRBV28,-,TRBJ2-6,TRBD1,TGTGCCAGCAGCTCTCAGGGGGCTGGGGCCAACGTCCTGACTTTC,CASSSQGAGANVLTF